This T cell receptor (beta chain) came from a study of CD8 T cells in ankylosing spondylitis. Overall study findings and caveats: Those disease-linked clones were CD8+; they were also relatively rare in peripheral blood. Past studies reported some motif variants in reactive arthritis synovial fluid and blood.

V gave up 5 bases and J gave up 1 base; unmatched junction bases: 9. This CDR3 is 16 amino acids long. In germline, CDR1 is DFQATT, CDR2 SNEGSKA (reference sequence). TCRdb used MiXCR to reprocess the 5' RACE reads, holding one entry per CDR3 protein. The table records roughly 280,000 distinct CDR3 sequences, 15% to 20% of them present only once. This clonotype was observed at least ten times. Its antigen is undetermined. The rearrangement links TRBV20-1 to TRBJ2-3; 10 bases match TRBD2. The receptor's source is a male donor with ankylosing spondylitis or in good health (not recorded which). The sequenced sample was blood, either unsorted or a sorted T cell fraction (not recorded which). The CDR3 reads CSAAMPGTSGTDTQYF. The CDR3 bases are TGCAGTGCTGCAATGCCCGGGACTAGCGGCACAGATACGCAGTATTTT.